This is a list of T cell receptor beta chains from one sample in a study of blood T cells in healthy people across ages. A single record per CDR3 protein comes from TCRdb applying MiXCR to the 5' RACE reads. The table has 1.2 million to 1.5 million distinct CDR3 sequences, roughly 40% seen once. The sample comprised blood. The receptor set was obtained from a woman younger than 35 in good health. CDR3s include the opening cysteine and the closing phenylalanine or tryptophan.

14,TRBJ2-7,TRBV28,CASSFQGPSYEQYF
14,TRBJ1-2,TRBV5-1,CASGDSSGDYGYTF
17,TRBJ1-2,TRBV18,CASSPGTGAGSGYGYTF
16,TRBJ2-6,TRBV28,CASSLPGESGANVLTF
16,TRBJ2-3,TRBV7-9,CASSLSRSGETDTQYF
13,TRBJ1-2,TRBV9,CASSVGDGYGYTF
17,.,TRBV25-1,CASSASLTGTSLETQYF
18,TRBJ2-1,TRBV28,CASSLTYTTEGSYNEQFF
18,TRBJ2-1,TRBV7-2,CASSSPRRLAGPYNEQFF
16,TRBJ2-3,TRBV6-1,CASSEGLALSTDTQYF
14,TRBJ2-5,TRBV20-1,CSARALEGLETQYF
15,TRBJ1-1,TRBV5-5,CASSFLADLNTEAFF
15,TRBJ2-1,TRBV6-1,CASTNGGSGAFEQFF
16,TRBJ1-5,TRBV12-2,CASRLGAGQINQPQHF
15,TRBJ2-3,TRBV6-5,CASSYGGGPTDTQYF
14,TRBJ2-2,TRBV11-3,CASSLGAGSGELFF
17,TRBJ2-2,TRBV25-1,CASSEFSADPSTGELFF
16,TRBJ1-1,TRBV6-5,CASSSSYSGHRPEAFF
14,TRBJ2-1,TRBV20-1,CSAYSGADYNEQFF
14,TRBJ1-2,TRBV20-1,CSAPSGVPESGYTF
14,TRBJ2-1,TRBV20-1,CSARDGDSYNEQFF
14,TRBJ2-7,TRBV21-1,CASISHGTAREQYF
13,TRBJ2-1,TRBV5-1,CASKVDTYNEQFF
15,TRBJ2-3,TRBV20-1,CSARAPGLLTDTQYF
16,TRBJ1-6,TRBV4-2,CASSQDQGSYNSPLHF
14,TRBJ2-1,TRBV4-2,CASSPRQGMETQFF
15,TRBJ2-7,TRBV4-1,CASSPRGEGYNEQYF
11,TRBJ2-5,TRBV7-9,CASNSEGQPYF
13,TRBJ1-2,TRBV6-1,CASRATGVEGHTF
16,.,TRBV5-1,CASSLGSGTLAYEQYF
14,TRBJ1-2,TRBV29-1,CSVGGTLGGYGYTF
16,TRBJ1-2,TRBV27,CASSFLWGAGKDGYTF
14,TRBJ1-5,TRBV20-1,CSARGGTGHQPQHF
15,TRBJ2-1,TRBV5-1,CASSLDTRPRNEQFF
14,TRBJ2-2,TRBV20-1,CSARAGTNAGELFF
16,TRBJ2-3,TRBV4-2,CASSHISGGSADTQYF
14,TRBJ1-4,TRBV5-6,CASKKGATNEKLFF
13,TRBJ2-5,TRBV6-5,CASSYRGPQTQYF
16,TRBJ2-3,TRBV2,CASPSQLTSGEDTQYF
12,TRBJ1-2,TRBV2,CASSRGERGYTF
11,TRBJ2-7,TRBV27,CASSSGTWQYF
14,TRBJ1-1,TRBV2,CASTRGGQNTEAFF
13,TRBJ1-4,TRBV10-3,CAISGGQDEKLFF
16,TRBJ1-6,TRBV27,CATRTGGAPRGSPLHF
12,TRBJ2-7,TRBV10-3,CAIRGQGREQYF
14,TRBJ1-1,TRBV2,CASSGIAGGTEAFF
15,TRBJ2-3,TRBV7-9,CASSLSGAPADTQYF
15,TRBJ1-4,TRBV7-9,CASSPRRHGEGKLFF
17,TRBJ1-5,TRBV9,CASSVGRDPYPNQPQHF
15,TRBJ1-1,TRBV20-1,CSTGRTGSMNTEAFF
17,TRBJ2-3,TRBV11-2,CASSLEPTSGITDTQYF
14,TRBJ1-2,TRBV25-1,CASSRTAANYGHTF
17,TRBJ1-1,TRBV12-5,CASGSPISRDRDTEAFF
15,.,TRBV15,CATSRVPVGGETQYF
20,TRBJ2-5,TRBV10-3,CAISEVPGLAGSGWGSEQYF
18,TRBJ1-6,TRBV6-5,CASSFSPGQSSYNSPLHF